These T cell receptor beta chains were read from a single sample in a study of blood T cell repertoires in COVID-19. Libraries were prepared by immunoSEQ multiplex PCR; TCRdb keeps only in-frame clonotypes and omits some of them. The sample lists hundreds of thousands of clones, 75% to 90% seen once, with more than 1.4% in the top ten. Sequenced sample: peripheral blood. The receptors were gathered from a woman aged 30 to 39 with active or convalescent COVID-19. CDR3s include the opening cysteine and the closing phenylalanine or tryptophan. The D gene is left open where the match is weak. Clone sizes are given selectively: once, few, many, or a class where the clone is expanded.

D gene,clone size,V gene,J gene,CDR3 DNA,CDR3 protein
NA,NA,TRBV6-2/TRBV6-3,TRBJ1-1,TGTGCCAGCAGTTACTCCCTCAGGAACACTGAAGCTTTCTTT,CASSYSLRNTEAFF
TRBD1,NA,TRBV5-6,TRBJ1-2,TGTGCCAGCAGCTCAGAGACAGGGTCCCCGCGTAACTATGGCTACACCTTC,CASSSETGSPRNYGYTF
NA,NA,TRBV28,TRBJ1-4,TGTGCCAGCAGACCGGGACACCTCGCGGCTAATGAAAAACTGTTTTTT,CASRPGHLAANEKLFF
TRBD1,many,TRBV7-9,TRBJ1-6,TGTGCCAGCAGCGCCGGGACAGGGGTAGGAGCCCTCCACTTT,CASSAGTGVGALHF
TRBD1,NA,TRBV28,TRBJ2-7,TGTGCCAGCAGCCGAACAGGGGGTAGCTCCTACGAGCAGTACTTC,CASSRTGGSSYEQYF
TRBD1,NA,TRBV2,TRBJ1-4,TGTGCCAGCAGTGGGAGGGGGCGTGAAAAACTGTTTTTT,CASSGRGREKLFF
TRBD2,once,TRBV14,TRBJ2-3,TGTGCCAGCGGAATAGCGGGGGATACGCAGTATTTT,CASGIAGDTQYF
TRBD2,NA,TRBV6-2/TRBV6-3,TRBJ2-7,TGTGCCAGCAGCCCTACCCAACTCACTTTGGGCGGGGGAACCTACGAGCAGTACTTC,CASSPTQLTLGGGTYEQYF
TRBD2,NA,TRBV6-6,TRBJ2-1,TGTGCCAGCAGTTGGCCGGCGGGAGGCTCCTACAATGAGCAGTTCTTC,CASSWPAGGSYNEQFF
NA,NA,TRBV28,TRBJ2-7,TGTGCCAGCAGTTCCAACAAAGGGGTCTCGCACTTC,CASSSNKGVSHF
TRBD1,NA,TRBV10-1,TRBJ1-3,TGCGCCAGCAGTCGGGACGACAGGGTTGGAAACACCATATATTTT,CASSRDDRVGNTIYF
NA,NA,TRBV19,TRBJ1-2,TGTGCCAGTAGTATCGGGAACAGGGACTATAGCTACACCTTC,CASSIGNRDYSYTF
NA,once,TRBV19,TRBJ1-1,TGTGCCAGTAGTCCGGGTGGCCTCCAAACGGCCTTGAACACTGAAGCTTTCTTT,CASSPGGLQTALNTEAFF
TRBD1,NA,TRBV11-2,TRBJ1-2,TGTGCCAGCAGCTTAGTTGGGACAGGCCCCTATGGCTACACCTTC,CASSLVGTGPYGYTF
TRBD1,NA,TRBV25-1,TRBJ1-4,TGTGCCAGCAGTGAGGAACAGGGGGTCCCAGAAAAACTGTTTTTT,CASSEEQGVPEKLFF
NA,NA,TRBV6-5,TRBJ1-1,TGTGCCATCAACATACAGGCCCTTGAAGCTTTCTTT,CAINIQALEAFF
TRBD1,NA,TRBV5-1,TRBJ1-4,TGCGCCAGCAGCTCGGACCCGGGACAGGGGAATGAAAAACTGTTTTTT,CASSSDPGQGNEKLFF
NA,NA,TRBV7-9,TRBJ2-1,TGTGCCAGCAGTCAGGGGTGGGGCCAGGGATACAATGAGCAGTTCTTC,CASSQGWGQGYNEQFF
NA,NA,TRBV5-6,TRBJ2-5,TGTGCCAGCAGCTTGGCAGGGTTGGAGACCCAGTACTTC,CASSLAGLETQYF
TRBD2,NA,TRBV20-1,TRBJ2-7,TGCAGTGCTAGTCCTGCGGTCCAGCGGGAAACCTACGAGCAGTACTTC,CSASPAVQRETYEQYF
TRBD1,once,TRBV6-1,TRBJ1-2,TGTGCCAGCAGTGAACCGGGACAGGGGGTCTATGGCTACACCTTC,CASSEPGQGVYGYTF
TRBD1,NA,TRBV11-2,TRBJ1-1,TGTGCCAGCAGCCAGGGGGCGAACACTGAAGCTTTCTTT,CASSQGANTEAFF
NA,NA,TRBV3-1/TRBV3-2,TRBJ1-2,TGTGCCAGCAGCCTAAGGGCGGTCGCAGGGTTTACGGGTGGCTACACCTTC,CASSLRAVAGFTGGYTF
NA,NA,TRBV4-1,TRBJ2-2,TGCGCCAGCAGCCTTGAGTGGGAGCCTACCGGGGAGCTGTTTTTT,CASSLEWEPTGELFF
NA,NA,TRBV18,TRBJ2-3,TGTGCCAGCTCACCGGGGGACACCTACACAGATACGCAGTATTTT,CASSPGDTYTDTQYF
NA,NA,TRBV28,TRBJ1-5,TGTGCCAGCAGCCGCAGGGTGGGCAAAGCGCCCCAGCATTTT,CASSRRVGKAPQHF
NA,NA,TRBV25-1,TRBJ1-2,TGTGCCAGCACCGCCGGGACTATCTATGGCTACACCTTC,CASTAGTIYGYTF
NA,NA,TRBV2,TRBJ1-4,TGTGCCAGCAGGGGAAGGACAGTTGAAAAACTGTTTTTT,CASRGRTVEKLFF
TRBD2,NA,TRBV18,TRBJ2-7,TGTGCCAGCCACACTAGCGGGAGTCGGTACGAGCAGTACTTC,CASHTSGSRYEQYF
NA,NA,TRBV6-5,TRBJ2-3,TGTGCCACCGGGGATTCAGATACGCAGTATTTT,CATGDSDTQYF
TRBD2,NA,TRBV7-6,TRBJ2-3,TGTGCCAGCAGCTTAGAGACTAGCGGGGGGGGCACAGATACGCAGTATTTT,CASSLETSGGGTDTQYF
NA,NA,TRBV27,TRBJ2-7,TGTGCCAGCAGGGGTCGGGGATTCCTCGAGCAGTACTTC,CASRGRGFLEQYF
NA,NA,TRBV5-1,TRBJ2-7,TGCGCCAGCAGCCCGGCGGGCGGTACCTACGAGCAGTACTTC,CASSPAGGTYEQYF
TRBD1,NA,TRBV18,TRBJ1-4,TGTGCCAGCTCACCGCGACAGGGGGCGCCGGCTAATGAAAAACTGTTTTTT,CASSPRQGAPANEKLFF
TRBD1,NA,TRBV7-8,TRBJ1-5,TGTGCCAGCAGCTTATCCCGGGACAGAGATCAGCCCCAGCATTTT,CASSLSRDRDQPQHF
TRBD1,NA,TRBV5-5,TRBJ1-5,TGTGCCAGCAGCGAGAGGGGACAGGAATACCAGCCCCAGCATTTT,CASSERGQEYQPQHF
NA,NA,TRBV9,TRBJ1-3,TGTGCCAGCAGCTCAGGCTCCCTCTCAGGAAACACCATATATTTT,CASSSGSLSGNTIYF
TRBD1,NA,TRBV7-9,TRBJ1-2,TGTGCCAGCAGTCATACCTTGGACAGGGAGATTGACTATGGCTACACCTTC,CASSHTLDREIDYGYTF
NA,once,TRBV2,TRBJ2-2,TGTGCCAGCAGTTCTTCTTCCGCAGTGCACACCGGGGAGCTGTTTTTT,CASSSSSAVHTGELFF
TRBD2,NA,TRBV5-1,TRBJ2-7,TGCGCCAGCAGCTTGGGGGGACTAGCGGCTCCGGGCTCCTACGAGCAGTACTTC,CASSLGGLAAPGSYEQYF
NA,NA,TRBV5-5,TRBJ1-1,TGTGCCAGCAGCTTGTACGGCACTGAAGCTTTCTTT,CASSLYGTEAFF
TRBD2,NA,TRBV24-1,TRBJ2-1,TGTGCCACCAGTGGCAGCGGGATGGCTGGCAATGAGCAGTTCTTC,CATSGSGMAGNEQFF
TRBD1,few,TRBV5-6,TRBJ1-1,TGTGCCAGCAGGGCACAGGGGGCTTCTGGCACTGAAGCTTTCTTT,CASRAQGASGTEAFF
NA,NA,TRBV11-2,TRBJ2-1,TGTGCCAGCCGGGGGTCCGCGGGGGCACCCCACTACAATGAGCAGTTCTTC,CASRGSAGAPHYNEQFF
NA,many,TRBV4-2,TRBJ1-1,TGTGCCAGCAGCCAACGTTGGGGCGCTTCCCTGGACACTGAAGCTTTCTTT,CASSQRWGASLDTEAFF
TRBD1,NA,TRBV10-3,TRBJ1-4,TGTGCCATCAGTGAGGGACAGGGCGGACTGTTTTTT,CAISEGQGGLFF
NA,once,TRBV6-5,TRBJ2-5,TGTGCCAGCCGGGGGAGTCAAGAGACCCAGTACTTC,CASRGSQETQYF
TRBD1,once,TRBV27,TRBJ2-1,TGTGCCAGCAGTTTAAGGGGGCAGAACAATGAGCAGTTCTTC,CASSLRGQNNEQFF
NA,few,TRBV19,TRBJ2-1,TGTGCCAGTAGTATCAGGCTAGCCGGGGGCAATGAGCAGTTCTTC,CASSIRLAGGNEQFF
NA,NA,TRBV19,TRBJ1-2,TGTGCCAGTAGTAGTGCGTCTAACTATGGCTACACCTTC,CASSSASNYGYTF
TRBD1,NA,TRBV5-4,TRBJ1-1,TGTGCCAGCAGCTTTGACAGGGGGCGAGGTACTGAAGCTTTCTTT,CASSFDRGRGTEAFF
TRBD2,NA,TRBV12-5,TRBJ2-7,TGTGCTAGTGGTTTCATCGGGACTAGCGGTTCCTACGAGCAGTACTTC,CASGFIGTSGSYEQYF
NA,once,TRBV7-6,TRBJ2-2,TGTGCCAGCAGCCCACGTGCGAAGATTGGGAACACCGGGGAGCTGTTTTTT,CASSPRAKIGNTGELFF
NA,NA,TRBV7-2,TRBJ2-7,TGTGCCAGCAGCTTAGTTAGCGACGAGCAGTACTTC,CASSLVSDEQYF
NA,NA,TRBV18,TRBJ1-2,TGTGCCAGCTTCACAGGGATTCCTAACTATGGCTACACCTTC,CASFTGIPNYGYTF
TRBD1,NA,TRBV28,TRBJ1-2,TGTGCCAGCAGTTCCGGACAGGGGCGAGGCGGCTACACCTTC,CASSSGQGRGGYTF
NA,NA,TRBV7-8,TRBJ1-1,TGTGCCAGCAGCTTTGGGCGGACTGAGAACACTGAAGCTTTCTTT,CASSFGRTENTEAFF
NA,few,TRBV6-5,TRBJ2-7,TGTGCCAGCGACGCGGGGTTGCGAAGCTCCTACGAGCAGTACTTC,CASDAGLRSSYEQYF
TRBD1,NA,TRBV5-1,TRBJ2-1,TGCGCCAGCAGCTCGACAGGGATCATCTACAATGAGCAGTTCTTC,CASSSTGIIYNEQFF